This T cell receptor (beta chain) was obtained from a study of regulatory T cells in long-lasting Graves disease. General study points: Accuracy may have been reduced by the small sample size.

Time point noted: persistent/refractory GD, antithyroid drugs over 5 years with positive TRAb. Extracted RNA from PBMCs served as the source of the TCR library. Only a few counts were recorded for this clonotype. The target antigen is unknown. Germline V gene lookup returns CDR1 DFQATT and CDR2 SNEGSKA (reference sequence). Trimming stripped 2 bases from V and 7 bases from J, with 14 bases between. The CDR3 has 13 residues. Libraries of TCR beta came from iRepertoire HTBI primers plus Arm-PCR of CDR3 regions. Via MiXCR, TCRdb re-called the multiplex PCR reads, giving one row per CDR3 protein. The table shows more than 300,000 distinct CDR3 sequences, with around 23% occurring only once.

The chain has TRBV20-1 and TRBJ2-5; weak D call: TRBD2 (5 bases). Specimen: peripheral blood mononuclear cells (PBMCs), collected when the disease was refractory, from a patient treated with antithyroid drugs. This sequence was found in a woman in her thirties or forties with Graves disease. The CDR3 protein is CSARIAGEGTQYF. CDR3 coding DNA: TGCAGTGCTAGAATCGCCGGCGAGGGGACCCAGTACTTC.